The 32 T cell receptor beta chains given below trace back to one sample, sequenced in a study of blood T cell repertoires in COVID-19. The protocol was immunoSEQ multiplex PCR, while the TCRdb copy is restricted to in-frame clones and leaves out a portion. Among tens of thousands of clones listed, approximately 80% were seen once. The sample consisted of peripheral blood. The receptors were gathered from a woman aged 55-75 years with acute or convalescent COVID-19.

V is TRBV18 and J is TRBJ1-4; D gene ambiguous. CDR3 length: 15 amino acids. From germline, CDR1 is KGHSH and CDR2 LQKENI. The V end lost 0 bases, the J end lost 4 bases, and 9 bases lay between the germline ends. The CDR3 region is CASSPPSSINEKLFF. CDR3 in DNA: TGTGCCAGCTCACCACCAAGCTCTATTAATGAAAAACTGTTTTTT.

The chain has TRBV5-1 and TRBJ1-2; 8 nucleotides agree with TRBD1. This CDR3 has 15 amino acids. The germline V gene encodes CDR1 SGHRS and CDR2 YFSETQ. With 1 base clipped from V and 4 bases from J, the junction kept 6 bases outside the gene matches. The CDR3: CASSLITGGSYGYTF. CDR3 in DNA: TGCGCCAGCAGCTTGATAACAGGGGGAAGCTATGGCTACACCTTC. Looking up the rest from reference TRBV5-1 and TRBJ1-2 gives the full variable domain: KAGVTQTPRYLIKTRGQQVTLSCSPISGHRSVSWYQQTPGQGLQFLFEYFSETQRNKGNFPGRFSGRQFSNSRSEMNVSTLELGDSALYLCASSLITGGSYGYTFGSGTRLTVV.

This clone was counted only a few times. The V call is TRBV6-5, the J call TRBJ1-4, with D tentatively TRBD1 (5 bases). Germline values: CDR1 MNHEY, CDR2 SVGAGI. The V end lost 6 bases, the J end lost 0 bases, and 11 bases lay between the germline ends. The CDR3 sequence is 15 residues long. CDR3 sequence reads: CASRVSGTTNEKLFF. The DNA of the CDR3 is TGTGCCAGCAGGGTATCAGGGACAACTAATGAAAAACTGTTTTTT.

The rearrangement uses TRBV5-4 and TRBJ1-6; possibly TRBD1 for D (6 bases). Germline V gene sequence: CDR1 SGHNT, CDR2 YYREEE (reference sequence). This CDR3 has 15 amino acids. Trimming took 4 bases from V and 7 from J, leaving 15 bases between them. CDR3 amino acids: CASSPRGGANSPLHF. The CDR3 DNA follows: TGTGCCAGCAGCCCCCGAGGGGGTGCCAATTCACCCCTCCACTTT.

The V gene is TRBV5-1, the J gene TRBJ1-1, with TRBD1 matching over 10 bases. Germline trimming cut 4 bases from V and 2 bases from J; bases unmatched to any gene: 8. The CDR3 runs 16 residues. CDR1 is SGHRS, CDR2 YFSETQ, per germline. The CDR3 nucleotides are TGCGCCAGCAGCCGGGGTCGGGACAGGGGTAACACTGAAGCTTTCTTT. Encoded protein: CASSRGRDRGNTEAFF.

The V gene is TRBV5-4, the J gene TRBJ2-3, with 8 bases identical to TRBD2. V was clipped by 4 bases and J by 2 bases; unmatched bases: 9. The CDR3 runs 16 residues. Germline CDR1 reads SGHNT; CDR2 reads YYREEE (reference sequence). CDR3 residues: CASSPGGGRDTDTQYF. Written as DNA, the CDR3 is TGTGCCAGCAGCCCCGGGGGGGGGCGGGACACAGATACGCAGTATTTT. Variable domain in full (rest from reference TRBV5-4 and TRBJ2-3): ETGVTQSPTHLIKTRGQQVTLRCSSQSGHNTVSWYQQALGQGPQFIFQYYREEENGRGNFPPRFSGLQFPNYSSELNVNALELDDSALYLCASSPGGGRDTDTQYFGPGTRLTVL.

This clone has just a few counts. The CDR3 here is CASSDGTRYREQYF. CDR3 in DNA: TGTGCCAGCAGTGACGGGACTAGATATAGAGAGCAGTACTTC. This chain links TRBV6-1 with TRBJ2-7; 8 nucleotides align to TRBD2. Germline CDR1 reads MNHNS; CDR2 reads SASEGT. This CDR3 has 14 amino acids. After removal of 3 bases from V and 7 bases from J, the junction contained 8 bases not matched to a gene.

This clone has only one observation. V gene TRBV9 combines with J gene TRBJ2-4; TRBD1 matches 8 bases. The CDR3 is made up of 15 amino acids. The trim removed 6 bases at V and 3 bases at J, leaving 8 bases unmatched. Germline V gene data show CDR1 as SGDLS and CDR2 as YYNGEE. The CDR3 coding sequence is TGTGCCAGCAACCTACAGGGGGGACTCAAAAACATTCAGTACTTC. Amino acids: CASNLQGGLKNIQYF.

This chain uses TRBV3-1 (or the pseudogene TRBV3-2) with TRBJ2-1; 11 nucleotides line up with TRBD1. J gave up 9 bases and V 9 bases, and 7 bases lay outside the gene matches. Per germline, CDR1 LGHDT and CDR2 YNNKEL (reference sequence). The CDR3 runs 13 residues. The CDR3 loop is CASGDRGSSEQFF. The CDR3 DNA reads TGTGCCAGTGGGGACAGGGGGTCCAGTGAGCAGTTCTTC.

V is TRBV11-2 and J is TRBJ1-4, with 8 bases identical to TRBD1. CDR1 is SGHAT, CDR2 FQNNGV, per germline. The CDR3 is made up of 12 amino acids. V lost 5 bases to trimming and J lost 10 bases; unmatched junction nucleotides: 3. CDR3 amino acids: CASSVQGGKLFF. CDR3 coding DNA: TGTGCCAGCAGCGTACAGGGGGGAAAACTGTTTTTT.

The chain combines TRBV2 with TRBJ1-2; no definite D call. Germline V CDR1 and CDR2: SNHLY, FYNNEI. V was pared by 3 bases and J by 0 bases, with 5 bases between. This CDR3 has 13 residues. The DNA for the CDR3 is TGTGCCAGCAGTGACGGGGCTAACTATGGCTACACCTTC. This gives the protein CASSDGANYGYTF.

This clone has only one observation. The rearrangement uses TRBV4-1 and TRBJ1-4; a possible D gene is TRBD1 (5 bases). The CDR3 length is 19 residues. V lost 0 bases to trimming and J lost 0 bases, with 17 bases between them. Germline CDR1 reads MGHRA; CDR2 reads YSYEKL. The DNA of the CDR3 is TGCGCCAGCAGCCAAGATAGAACGGAAGTAGGGGCAACTAATGAAAAACTGTTTTTT. Protein: CASSQDRTEVGATNEKLFF.

The J gene is TRBJ1-4, the V gene TRBV5-1, with 7 positions matching TRBD1. The V gene end was trimmed by 0 bases and the J gene end by 5 bases; junction bases not matched to a gene: 1. This CDR3 spans 14 amino acids. Looked up from germline, CDR1 is SGHRS and CDR2 is YFSETQ. The CDR3 loop is CASSLEGGNEKLFF. Here the CDR3 DNA reads TGCGCCAGCAGCTTGGAAGGGGGCAATGAAAAACTGTTTTTT.

This clone has just one count. V and J are TRBV19 and TRBJ1-2; 9 nucleotides align to TRBD1. This CDR3 is 16 amino acids long. In germline, CDR1 is LNHDA, CDR2 SQIVND (reference sequence). Losses at the gene ends were 4 bases for V and 1 base for J; bases not matched to a gene: 7. The CDR3 nucleotides are TGTGCCAGTAGTAGGGACAGGGCCGCCTTTAACTATGGCTACACCTTC. This codes for CASSRDRAAFNYGYTF. Full variable domain (outside the CDR3, taken from reference TRBV19 and TRBJ1-2): DGGITQSPKYLFRKEGQNVTLSCEQNLNHDAMYWYRQDPGQGLRLIYYSQIVNDFQKGDIAEGYSVSREKKESFPLTVTSAQKNPTAFYLCASSRDRAAFNYGYTFGSGTRLTVV.

The genes are TRBV5-1 and TRBJ1-1; 9 bases align to TRBD1. The CDR3 loop spans 14 amino acids. CDR1 is SGHRS, CDR2 YFSETQ, per germline. Losses at the gene ends were 3 bases for V and 6 bases for J; bases not matched to a gene: 6. CDR3 in DNA: TGCGCCAGCAGCTCAGGACAGGGGAGTCCTGAAGCTTTCTTT. Amino acids: CASSSGQGSPEAFF.

The V gene is TRBV24-1, the J gene TRBJ2-2; possible D gene TRBD2, 7 bases. V was clipped by 6 bases and J by 5 bases, with 21 bases between them. CDR3 size: 17 residues. CDR1 KGHDR and CDR2 SFDVKD come from the germline V gene. In DNA, the CDR3 is TGTGCCACCAGTCCGGACGTGGGGGGGCCTGAGACCGGGGAGCTGTTTTTT. This codes for CATSPDVGGPETGELFF.

V gene TRBV11-2 combines with J gene TRBJ1-3; 9 nucleotides match TRBD1. After removal of 7 bases from V and 4 bases from J, the junction contained 8 bases not matched to a gene. Germline V CDR1 and CDR2: SGHAT, FQNNGV. The CDR3 totals 15 residues. The CDR3 here is CASTGQGSSGNTIYF. As DNA, the CDR3 is TGTGCCAGCACCGGACAGGGGAGCTCGGGAAACACCATATATTTT.

The chain links TRBV2 to TRBJ2-7; no reliable D call. The CDR3 has 12 residues. Trimming took 0 bases from V and 6 from J, leaving 6 bases between them. Germline loops: CDR1 SNHLY, CDR2 FYNNEI. CDR3 sequence: CASSEASVEQYF. In nucleotides, the CDR3 is TGTGCCAGCAGTGAAGCGAGCGTCGAGCAGTACTTC.

The chain joins TRBV5-6 to TRBJ1-4; 10 nucleotides line up with TRBD1. This CDR3 spans 15 amino acids. CDR1 and CDR2 (germline): SGHDT, YYEEEE. The V and J ends lost 4 bases and 8 bases, in that order; junction bases with no gene match: 8. CDR3 nucleotide sequence: TGTGCCAGCAGCCGAAGACAGGGGGCGCAGGAAAAACTGTTTTTT. This sequence encodes CASSRRQGAQEKLFF.

The chain carries TRBV6-1 and TRBJ1-2; the D is unclear. V dropped 1 base and J dropped 8 bases, with 8 bases sitting between them. The length of the CDR3 is 12 residues. Germline-derived CDR1 and CDR2 are MNHNS and SASEGT. DNA for the CDR3: TGTGCCAGCAGTGAAGTAACAACCGGCTACACCTTC. This encodes CASSEVTTGYTF.

The gene calls are TRBV2 and TRBJ2-7; D is perhaps TRBD2 (6 bases). This CDR3 is built from 13 residues. Per the germline V gene, CDR1 is SNHLY and CDR2 is FYNNEI. Trimming cost V 6 bases and J 3 bases, with 12 bases left between them. The DNA of the CDR3 is TGTGCCAGCAGCCCCCCCGGGGGCTACGAGCAGTACTTC. The encoded protein is CASSPPGGYEQYF.

V and J are TRBV19 and TRBJ1-1; D not resolved. V was pared by 4 bases and J by 2 bases, with 5 bases between. Germline CDR1 LNHDA, CDR2 SQIVND (reference sequence). The CDR3 spans 12 residues. The CDR3 DNA reads as TGTGCCAGTAGTACCCTTAACACTGAAGCTTTCTTT. It codes for CASSTLNTEAFF.

CDR3 sequence: CASSFQGQPQHF. The CDR3 coding sequence is TGTGCCAGCAGTTTTCAGGGTCAGCCCCAGCATTTT. The V and J genes are TRBV6-5 and TRBJ1-5; possible D gene TRBD1, 5 bases. Deletions cut 4 bases from V and 6 bases from J, with 7 bases between. The CDR3 runs to 12 residues. Germline V gene sequence: CDR1 MNHEY, CDR2 SVGAGI.

The genes are TRBV9 and TRBJ1-4; 7 bases are shared with TRBD1. V trimming: 4 bases; J trimming: 4 bases; junction bases outside the gene matches: 7. This CDR3 is built from 15 residues. Germline-derived CDR1 and CDR2 are SGDLS and YYNGEE. This CDR3 is CASSKRDSYNEKLFF. In nucleotides, the CDR3 is TGTGCCAGCAGCAAGAGGGACAGTTATAATGAAAAACTGTTTTTT.

The chain couples TRBV2 to TRBJ1-1; no firm D call. Deletions cut 5 bases from V and 1 base from J, with 11 bases between. The germline V gene has CDR1 SNHLY and CDR2 FYNNEI. The CDR3 runs 14 residues. The CDR3: CASSPRSQNTEAFF. The DNA for the CDR3 is TGTGCCAGCAGTCCCCGGTCCCAGAACACTGAAGCTTTCTTT.

This rearrangement joins TRBV21-1 to TRBJ2-2; the table's D call TRBD1 went unverified against the DNA. TRBV21-1 is annotated as a pseudogene. The CDR3 is 15 residues long. This chain's CDR3 is CASSNRDRGLGELFF. The CDR3 DNA reads as TGTGCCAGCAGCAACCGGGACAGGGGCCTCGGGGAGCTGTTTTTT.

The CDR3 sequence is CASSGDRAYGYTF. In nucleotides, the CDR3 is TGTGCCAGCAGCGGGGACAGGGCTTATGGCTACACCTTC. The rearrangement links TRBV9 to TRBJ1-2; 9 bases are a match to TRBD1. Germline V gives CDR1 SGDLS, CDR2 YYNGEE. The length of the CDR3 is 13 residues. After removal of 3 bases from V and 5 bases from J, the junction contained 2 bases not matched to a gene.

This clone appeared a few times. The chain is built from TRBV6-1 and TRBJ1-1, with D hard to call. Between the trimmed V and J ends, which lost 3 bases and 5 bases, there was a span of 13 bases. CDR1 and CDR2 (germline): MNHNS, SASEGT. The CDR3 consists of 14 residues. CDR3 residues: CASSDHHRGTEAFF. The CDR3, as DNA: TGTGCCAGCAGTGACCACCATCGAGGGACTGAAGCTTTCTTT.

This chain's CDR3 is CASSQVGLAGGSEQFF. The CDR3 DNA reads as TGTGCCAGCAGCCAAGTTGGACTAGCGGGGGGAAGTGAGCAGTTCTTC. The genes are TRBV3-1 (or the pseudogene TRBV3-2) and TRBJ2-1; TRBD2 agrees at 14 bases. CDR3 length: 16 residues. J gave up 9 bases and V 1 base, and 5 bases lay outside the gene matches. In germline, CDR1 is LGHDT, CDR2 YNNKEL (reference sequence).

The V call is TRBV12-3 or TRBV12-4, the J call TRBJ2-7; D call uncertain. V was pared by 4 bases and J by 6 bases, with 13 bases between. CDR3 size: 13 residues. CDR3 loop: CASSSRPSGEQYF. In DNA, the CDR3 is TGTGCCAGCAGTTCCCGGCCCTCAGGCGAGCAGTACTTC.

The genes are TRBV5-4 and TRBJ1-1; D is unclear. CDR3 length: 14 residues. V was shortened by 2 bases and J by 2 bases, with 10 bases between the two germline ends. The germline V gene has CDR1 SGHNT and CDR2 YYREEE (reference sequence). The CDR3 DNA is TGTGCCAGCAGCTTAGGAGGAAAAAACACTGAAGCTTTCTTT. Translating it yields CASSLGGKNTEAFF.

This clone was seen a single time. The V gene is TRBV2, the J gene TRBJ1-4, with 8 bases that match TRBD1. CDR1 and CDR2 from the germline V gene are SNHLY and FYNNEI. The CDR3 runs 15 residues. With V trimmed by 6 bases and J by 7 bases, 10 bases remained unmatched. CDR3 coding DNA: TGTGCCAGCAGGGCCCATACAGGGGGGGGTGAAAAACTGTTTTTT. Residues: CASRAHTGGGEKLFF. The full variable domain, completed using reference TRBV2 and TRBJ1-4, is EPEVTQTPSHQVTQMGQEVILRCVPISNHLYFYWYRQILGQKVEFLVSFYNNEISEKSEIFDDQFSVERPDGSNFTLKIRSTKLEDSAMYFCASRAHTGGGEKLFFGSGTQLSVL.